This TCR beta chain was found in a study of tumor-infiltrating lymphocytes in localized non-small cell lung cancer. Study details: Some samples were collected after neoadjuvant chemotherapy; smokers, never-smokers and several histologies were included. Study findings and constraints: Recurrence-free survival showed no association with tumor T-cell fraction. Not all patients were TCR sequenced, owing to tissue quantity.

Turning to this clone: Its antigen is still unknown.

CDR1 and CDR2 (germline): SGHTA, FQGNSA. V lost 2 bases and J 4 bases, leaving 5 bases between the germline ends. The CDR3 has 12 amino acids. The method was immunoSEQ multiplex PCR; TCRdb's version includes in-frame clones alone and lacks a portion of them. This sample carries some 30,000 clones, roughly 85% of them seen once, and the ten largest clones take under 2.5%. Sequencing was carried out using lung tumor tissue. This rearrangement joins TRBV7-2 to TRBJ2-5; D is ambiguous. This sequence was found in a human donor with non-small cell lung cancer. This CDR3 reads CASSLYGETQYF. Written as DNA, the CDR3 is TGTGCCAGCAGCTTATATGGAGAGACCCAGTACTTC.